The next 20 T cell receptor beta chains were all read from a single sample in a study of cytomegalovirus exposure and HLA in healthy donors. A multiplex PCR was run with 60 Vbeta primers and 13 Jbeta primers. Clones were read by immunoSEQ multiplex PCR, and TCRdb kept only the in-frame ones, dropping some. The sample yields 100,000 to 150,000 clones, about 80% seen once. Sequencing used PBMCs. The receptors originated from a man aged 30 to 39 in good health and CMV-seropositive.

This chain connects TRBV7-6 to TRBJ1-1; 9 bases are a match to TRBD1. CDR3 size: 15 residues. The germline V gene has CDR1 SGHVS and CDR2 FNYEAQ. J lost 1 base, V lost 5 bases, and 5 bases had no gene match. The CDR3 loop reads CASSTYRGPNTEAFF. In DNA form, the CDR3 reads TGTGCCAGCAGCACGTACAGGGGGCCGAACACTGAAGCTTTCTTT.

The chain recombines TRBV18 with TRBJ2-5; 7 bases agree with TRBD2. Germline trimming cut 5 bases from V and 6 bases from J; bases unmatched to any gene: 3. The CDR3 is made up of 12 amino acids. Looked up from germline, CDR1 is KGHSH and CDR2 is LQKENI. The CDR3 DNA follows: TGTGCCAGCTCAAACAGCGGGAAGACCCAGTACTTC. It encodes CASSNSGKTQYF.

This clone came up a few times. This chain joins TRBV2 and TRBJ2-3; D is undetermined. The germline V gene has CDR1 SNHLY and CDR2 FYNNEI. V lost 3 bases, J lost 6 bases, and 10 bases lay in between. The CDR3 is made up of 13 amino acids. The CDR3 bases are TGTGCCAGCAGTGACTTAGCCGGGGATACGCAGTATTTT. Translating it yields CASSDLAGDTQYF.

V usage is TRBV28 and J usage is TRBJ2-7; 8 nucleotides line up with TRBD2. This CDR3 has 14 residues. Germline V gene sequence: CDR1 MDHEN, CDR2 SYDVKM. CDR3 nucleotides: TGTGTTGCGGGGGCGGGGGGTAACTCCTACGAGCAGTACTTC. Protein: CVAGAGGNSYEQYF.

V and J are TRBV9 and TRBJ2-7, with 8 bases lining up with TRBD1. Germline lookup yields CDR1 SGDLS and CDR2 YYNGEE. The junction had 4 bases not matched to a gene; V was cut back by 3 bases and J by 2 bases. The CDR3 extends over 14 amino acids. The CDR3 here is CASSENRGAYEQYF. CDR3 bases: TGTGCCAGCAGCGAGAACAGGGGGGCCTACGAGCAGTACTTC. Combining the CDR3 with reference TRBV9 and TRBJ2-7 gives the whole variable domain DSGVTQTPKHLITATGQRVTLRCSPRSGDLSVYWYQQSLDQGLQFLIQYYNGEERAKGNILERFSAQQFPDLHSELNLSSLELGDSALYFCASSENRGAYEQYFGPGTRLTVT.

The rearrangement links TRBV5-4 to TRBJ2-3; D is perhaps TRBD2 (6 bases). The CDR3 consists of 14 residues. The V gene lost 2 bases and the J gene lost 0 bases, with 7 bases spanning the gap. Looked up from germline, CDR1 is SGHNT and CDR2 is YYREEE (reference sequence). CDR3: CASSFRGSTDTQYF. The CDR3 DNA reads TGTGCCAGCAGCTTTCGGGGGAGCACAGATACGCAGTATTTT.

This clone was recorded once. The chain carries TRBV6-1 and TRBJ1-5; possible D gene TRBD1, 6 bases. CDR3 length: 14 amino acids. Germline CDR1 MNHNS, CDR2 SASEGT. Trimming cost V 5 bases and J 6 bases, with 14 bases left between them. CDR3 in DNA: TGTGCCAGCAGTTTTACAGGGATCGGTCAGCCCCAGCATTTT. It yields the protein CASSFTGIGQPQHF.

This clone was recorded once. The genes are TRBV30 and TRBJ2-3; perhaps TRBD1 as D (8 bases). With 5 bases removed from V and 2 bases from J, the gap between germline ends came to 14 bases. Germline-derived CDR1 and CDR2 are GTSNPN and SVGIG (reference sequence). This CDR3 contains 14 residues. The CDR3 DNA is TGTGCCTGGGGACAGGGAGGGGACACAGATACGCAGTATTTT. Encoded protein: CAWGQGGDTDTQYF.

The chain combines TRBV29-1 with TRBJ1-5; TRBD1 aligns across 9 bases. CDR3 length: 12 residues. V gave up 6 bases and J gave up 9 bases; unmatched junction bases: 6. Germline values: CDR1 SQVTM, CDR2 ANQGSEA. The CDR3 region is CSVGDREGPQHF. The DNA for the CDR3 is TGCAGCGTCGGGGACAGGGAAGGGCCCCAGCATTTT.

Only a few counts were recorded for this clone. The rearrangement joins TRBV6-6 to TRBJ1-1; TRBD1 matches at 8 bases. Germline V lookup: CDR1 MNHNY, CDR2 SVGAGI (reference sequence). The CDR3 covers 14 residues. The J segment lost 3 bases and the V segment lost 6 bases, leaving 6 bases of the junction unmatched. This chain's CDR3 is CASRTGQGHTEAFF. As DNA, the CDR3 is TGTGCCAGCAGAACAGGACAGGGTCACACTGAAGCTTTCTTT.

The chain recombines TRBV5-5 with TRBJ1-1, with D unresolved. Looked up from germline, CDR1 is SGHKS and CDR2 is YYEKEE (reference sequence). This CDR3 is built from 14 residues. Trimming took 0 bases from V and 0 from J, leaving 6 bases between them. CDR3 loop: CASSLDSLNTEAFF. DNA for the CDR3: TGTGCCAGCAGCTTGGACAGCCTGAACACTGAAGCTTTCTTT. The full variable domain, with the rest looked up from reference TRBV5-5 and TRBJ1-1, is DAGVTQSPTHLIKTRGQQVTLRCSPISGHKSVSWYQQVLGQGPQFIFQYYEKEERGRGNFPDRFSARQFPNYSSELNVNALLLGDSALYLCASSLDSLNTEAFFGQGTRLTVV.

The chain uses TRBV11-1 and TRBJ2-7, with D perhaps matching TRBD2 (5 bases). CDR3 length equals 13 residues. V was trimmed by 5 bases and J by 2 bases, leaving 10 bases between them. The V gene's germline CDR1 is SGHAT and CDR2 FQDESV (reference sequence). The CDR3 sequence: CASSPRRTYEQYF. The CDR3 nucleotides are TGTGCCAGCAGCCCCAGGAGGACCTACGAGCAGTACTTC. Full variable domain (missing parts from reference TRBV11-1 and TRBJ2-7): EAEVAQSPRYKITEKSQAVAFWCDPISGHATLYWYRQILGQGPELLVQFQDESVVDDSQLPKDRFSAERLKGVDSTLKIQPAELGDSAMYLCASSPRRTYEQYFGPGTRLTVT.

The chain couples TRBV7-2 to TRBJ2-3; 10 bases are a match to TRBD1. This CDR3 has 16 residues. V trimming: 4 bases; J trimming: 2 bases; junction bases outside the gene matches: 6. Looked up from germline, CDR1 is SGHTA and CDR2 is FQGNSA. The CDR3 spells CASSSSGTGVTDTQYF. DNA of the CDR3: TGTGCCAGCAGCTCCTCGGGGACAGGGGTCACAGATACGCAGTATTTT.

This rearrangement joins TRBV6-1 to TRBJ1-6; no reliable D call. V was cut by 5 bases and J by 8 bases, with 13 bases left in between. CDR1 and CDR2 (germline): MNHNS, SASEGT. CDR3 length: 14 residues. The CDR3 reads CASSKTDGDSPLHF. The CDR3 DNA reads TGTGCCAGCAGTAAAACGGACGGGGATTCACCCCTCCACTTT.

The V call is TRBV4-1, the J call TRBJ2-1; 8 bases line up with TRBD1. The CDR3 loop spans 15 amino acids. In germline, CDR1 is MGHRA, CDR2 YSYEKL. Trimming removed 6 bases from V and 2 bases from J; junction bases left unmatched: 6. The CDR3 DNA reads as TGCGCCAGCAGACTGGACAGGGACCCCTACAATGAGCAGTTCTTC. Translating gives CASRLDRDPYNEQFF.

The chain employs TRBV9 and TRBJ2-3; 8 bases map to TRBD2. Germline CDR1 is SGDLS and CDR2 is YYNGEE. The CDR3 consists of 13 residues. J lost 1 base, V lost 6 bases, and 1 base had no gene match. CDR3 nucleotide sequence: TGTGCCAGCAAAGCGGGGGGCACAGATACGCAGTATTTT. Amino acids: CASKAGGTDTQYF.

The rearrangement links TRBV9 to TRBJ2-3; the match to TRBD2 covers 16 bases. V dropped 10 bases and J dropped 2; count of bases not matched to a gene: 13. This CDR3 is built from 18 residues. Germline V gene lookup returns CDR1 SGDLS and CDR2 YYNGEE. The CDR3 DNA reads as TGTGCCCGACCCACCGGGACTAGCGGGGGGGCCAACACAGATACGCAGTATTTT. Amino acid sequence: CARPTGTSGGANTDTQYF. The variable domain in full, with the rest retrieved from reference TRBV9 and TRBJ2-3, is DSGVTQTPKHLITATGQRVTLRCSPRSGDLSVYWYQQSLDQGLQFLIQYYNGEERAKGNILERFSAQQFPDLHSELNLSSLELGDSALYFCARPTGTSGGANTDTQYFGPGTRLTVL.

The chain carries TRBV19 and TRBJ1-3; maybe TRBD1 (5 bases). The germline V and J ends were trimmed by 5 bases and 1 base, with 15 bases remaining between them. Germline V gene lookup returns CDR1 LNHDA and CDR2 SQIVND (reference sequence). The CDR3 covers 16 residues. Here the CDR3 reads CASSSLDRTSGNTIYF. CDR3 bases: TGTGCCAGTAGTTCACTCGACAGAACTTCTGGAAACACCATATATTTT. The full variable domain, completed using reference TRBV19 and TRBJ1-3, is DGGITQSPKYLFRKEGQNVTLSCEQNLNHDAMYWYRQDPGQGLRLIYYSQIVNDFQKGDIAEGYSVSREKKESFPLTVTSAQKNPTAFYLCASSSLDRTSGNTIYFGEGSWLTVV.

The chain recombines TRBV18 with TRBJ1-5; D is perhaps TRBD1 (6 bases). With 3 bases removed from V and 4 bases from J, the gap between germline ends came to 13 bases. This CDR3 has 15 amino acids. Germline V CDR1 and CDR2: KGHSH, LQKENI. The CDR3 DNA reads as TGTGCCAGCTCACCCCAGTCAGGGGAAAATCAGCCCCAGCATTTT. It specifies CASSPQSGENQPQHF.

The J gene is TRBJ1-2, the V gene TRBV7-6; D possibly corresponds to TRBD1 (6 bases). Germline V lookup: CDR1 SGHVS, CDR2 FNYEAQ. The CDR3 spans 15 residues. Trimming stripped 5 bases from V and 6 bases from J, with 19 bases between. CDR3 amino acids: CASSRLQGRTDGYTF. The CDR3 coding sequence is TGTGCCAGCAGCAGACTACAGGGCCGGACCGATGGCTACACCTTC.